The next 22 T cell receptor beta chains were all read from a single sample in a study of T cell responses to AZD1222 COVID-19 vaccine. Using immunoSEQ multiplex PCR, the repertoire was profiled, and TCRdb retains in-frame clones only, with some absent. The sample holds fewer than 200,000 clones, around 88% seen once. The source material was peripheral blood, sampled 28 days after the second AZD1222 dose. The receptors come from an adult who received the AZD1222 COVID-19 vaccine.

The gene calls are TRBV6-5 and TRBJ2-2; D remains ambiguous. Per the germline V gene, CDR1 is MNHEY and CDR2 is SVGAGI. The length of the CDR3 is 16 residues. V lost 4 bases, J lost 2 bases, and 14 bases lay in between. CDR3 nucleotides: TGTGCCAGCAGTTCCATGGTCGCCGCCAACACCGGGGAGCTGTTTTTT. Its translation: CASSSMVAANTGELFF.

This chain joins TRBV11-3 and TRBJ2-1, with 11 bases lining up with TRBD2. The germline V gene encodes CDR1 SGHNT and CDR2 YENEEA. This CDR3 is 16 amino acids long. Unmatched junction bases numbered 6, after V lost 1 base and J lost 7 bases. In nucleotides, the CDR3 is TGTGCCAGCAGCTTAGCCGGGACTAGCGGAAGAAATGAGCAGTTCTTC. It codes for CASSLAGTSGRNEQFF.

About this clone: In the same sample, other DNA sequences code for this CDR3. This rearrangement joins TRBV28 to TRBJ2-3; 7 nucleotides align to TRBD2. CDR1 and CDR2 (germline): MDHEN, SYDVKM. The CDR3 runs 14 residues. Unmatched junction bases numbered 5, after V lost 5 bases and J lost 3 bases. CDR3 DNA: TGTGCCAGCAGTCCCTGGGGGGGGACAGATACGCAGTATTTT. Translation: CASSPWGGTDTQYF.

The rearrangement links TRBV29-1 to TRBJ1-1; D remains ambiguous. V dropped 4 bases and J dropped 2 bases, with 5 bases sitting between them. This CDR3 comprises 11 residues. CDR1 SQVTM and CDR2 ANQGSEA come from the germline V gene. CDR3 nucleotide sequence: TGCAGCGTTGCCCCAAACACTGAAGCTTTCTTT. The encoded protein is CSVAPNTEAFF.

The chain has TRBV19 and TRBJ2-1; 9 nucleotides match TRBD2. The CDR3 has 14 amino acids. From germline, CDR1 is LNHDA and CDR2 SQIVND (reference sequence). Trimming cost V 6 bases and J 3 bases; bases outside gene matches: 3. The CDR3 bases are TGTGCCAGTAGCCTAGCGGGGAACTACAATGAGCAGTTCTTC. This gives the protein CASSLAGNYNEQFF.

This sequence joins TRBV7-6 and TRBJ2-7, with a tentative D call TRBD1 (5 bases). The CDR3 runs to 13 residues. Per germline, CDR1 SGHVS and CDR2 FNYEAQ. Trimming removed 2 bases at V and 4 bases at J, with 9 bases between. The CDR3 sequence is CASSLSTDYEQYF. CDR3 nucleotides: TGTGCCAGCAGCTTATCGACAGATTACGAGCAGTACTTC.

The V call is TRBV7-9, the J call TRBJ2-3, with D possibly TRBD2 on 6 matching bases. The V and J ends lost 1 base and 0 bases respectively, with 17 bases between them. Per germline, CDR1 SEHNR and CDR2 FQNEAQ (reference sequence). This CDR3 has 18 residues. CDR3 loop: CASSLGQVVLASTDTQYF. The CDR3 DNA sequence: TGTGCCAGCAGCTTAGGGCAGGTCGTCCTAGCGAGCACAGATACGCAGTATTTT. The whole variable domain, filled in from reference TRBV7-9 and TRBJ2-3, reads DTGVSQNPRHKITKRGQNVTFRCDPISEHNRLYWYRQTLGQGPEFLTYFQNEAQLEKSRLLSDRFSAERPKGSFSTLEIQRTEQGDSAMYLCASSLGQVVLASTDTQYFGPGTRLTVL.

The chain is built from TRBV28 and TRBJ1-2; 12 nucleotides line up with TRBD1. This CDR3 contains 16 residues. Germline CDR1 and CDR2: MDHEN and SYDVKM. The V gene end was trimmed by 3 bases and the J gene end by 8 bases; junction bases not matched to a gene: 10. In nucleotides, the CDR3 is TGTGCCAGCAGTTTGTTAGGGACAGGGGGCGGCGCGGGCTACACCTTC. It translates to CASSLLGTGGGAGYTF.

This clone was seen just once. This chain links TRBV6-2 or TRBV6-3 with TRBJ1-1; maybe TRBD1 (5 bases). The CDR3 contains 15 residues. Germline CDR1 and CDR2: MNHEY and SVGEGT. The ends were cut back, 5 bases at V and 4 bases at J, with 17 bases in the middle. The CDR3 bases are TGTGCCAGCAGTCTCCCCGGGGCGCGGGGCACTGAAGCTTTCTTT. Translation: CASSLPGARGTEAFF.

The V call is TRBV6-1, the J call TRBJ1-3; D may be TRBD1 (5 bases). V was cut by 1 base and J by 0 bases, with 7 bases left in between. The CDR3 loop spans 15 amino acids. Germline V lookup: CDR1 MNHNS, CDR2 SASEGT. CDR3: CASSEGGHSGNTIYF. CDR3 DNA sequence: TGTGCCAGCAGTGAAGGGGGCCACTCTGGAAACACCATATATTTT.

This chain uses TRBV3-1 (or the pseudogene TRBV3-2) with TRBJ2-1; D unresolved. Trimming took 4 bases from V and 10 from J, leaving 14 bases between them. The CDR3 extends over 13 amino acids. Germline V gene data show CDR1 as LGHDT and CDR2 as YNNKEL (reference sequence). This chain's CDR3 is CASSLNSVPEQFF. As DNA, the CDR3 is TGTGCCAGCAGCCTAAACTCCGTACCCGAGCAGTTCTTC.

This chain uses TRBV7-2 with TRBJ2-7; D remains ambiguous. Looked up from germline, CDR1 is SGHTA and CDR2 is FQGNSA. V was pared by 1 base and J by 0 bases, with 7 bases between. CDR3 length: 14 amino acids. The CDR3 protein is CASSLGRNSYEQYF. The CDR3 bases are TGTGCCAGCAGCTTAGGCAGGAACTCCTACGAGCAGTACTTC.

This chain uses TRBV19 with TRBJ1-2, with 8 bases aligning to TRBD1. With V trimmed by 2 bases and J by 6 bases, 8 bases remained unmatched. Germline CDR1 LNHDA, CDR2 SQIVND (reference sequence). The CDR3 covers 15 residues. The CDR3 protein is CASSITLGQGNGYTF. The CDR3 DNA reads as TGTGCCAGTAGTATAACCCTTGGACAGGGAAATGGCTACACCTTC.

The chain uses TRBV6-4 and TRBJ1-5; D unclear. This CDR3 contains 13 residues. V gave up 3 bases and J gave up 7 bases, with 10 bases separating them. Germline lookup yields CDR1 MRHNA and CDR2 SNTAGT. The CDR3 reads CASSEGPAQPQHF. In DNA, the CDR3 is TGTGCCAGCAGTGAAGGTCCAGCACAGCCCCAGCATTTT.

The chain employs TRBV10-3 and TRBJ2-7; 11 bases fit TRBD2. V lost 4 bases and J lost 6; bases outside the gene matches: 8. The CDR3 consists of 15 residues. In germline, CDR1 is ENHRY, CDR2 SYGVKD. The CDR3 here is CAISGLAGPAGEQYF. In DNA form, the CDR3 reads TGTGCCATCAGTGGACTAGCGGGGCCCGCCGGCGAGCAGTACTTC.

This clone has just one count. The V and J genes are TRBV6-2 or TRBV6-3 and TRBJ2-1, with 13 positions matching TRBD2. After removal of 5 bases from V and 1 base from J, the junction contained 11 bases not matched to a gene. Germline lookup yields CDR1 MNHEY and CDR2 SVGEGT. There are 19 residues in the CDR3. The CDR3 spells CASSTRTSGGRGSYNEQFF. The CDR3 region has the DNA TGTGCCAGCAGTACCCGGACTAGCGGGGGACGGGGTTCCTACAATGAGCAGTTCTTC.

The rearrangement links TRBV6-1 to TRBJ2-1; D remains ambiguous. This CDR3 is built from 11 residues. From germline, CDR1 is MNHNS and CDR2 SASEGT. Deletions cut 3 bases from V and 9 bases from J, with 6 bases between. The chain's CDR3 is CASSEVLEQFF. CDR3 nucleotide sequence: TGTGCCAGCAGTGAGGTTCTTGAGCAGTTCTTC.

This clone was counted once. The chain has TRBV3-1 (or the pseudogene TRBV3-2) and TRBJ1-1; D unresolved. Looked up from germline, CDR1 is LGHDT and CDR2 is YNNKEL (reference sequence). Trimming pared 4 bases from V and 1 base from J, leaving 16 bases between. There are 16 residues in the CDR3. The CDR3 loop is CASSPSIRVWNTEAFF. Written as DNA, the CDR3 is TGTGCCAGCAGCCCTAGTATTAGGGTGTGGAACACTGAAGCTTTCTTT.

The CDR3 region is CASSSFYEQYF. The DNA for the CDR3 is TGTGCCAGCAGCTCCTTCTACGAGCAGTACTTC. The genes are TRBV7-9 and TRBJ2-7; D is unresolved. Per germline, CDR1 SEHNR and CDR2 FQNEAQ (reference sequence). The CDR3 runs 11 residues. Deletions cut 4 bases from V and 3 bases from J, with 4 bases between.

The chain couples TRBV28 to TRBJ2-2, with a weak D call TRBD1 (6 bases). The CDR3 is 16 amino acids. Per germline, CDR1 MDHEN and CDR2 SYDVKM. Trimming left V 4 bases short and J 4 bases short, with 16 bases between. The CDR3 is CASSSPGQWGTGELFF. The CDR3, as DNA: TGTGCCAGCAGTTCACCGGGACAATGGGGCACCGGGGAGCTGTTTTTT. The full variable domain, completed using reference TRBV28 and TRBJ2-2, is DVKVTQSSRYLVKRTGEKVFLECVQDMDHENMFWYRQDPGLGLRLIYFSYDVKMKEKGDIPEGYSVSREKKERFSLILESASTNQTSMYLCASSSPGQWGTGELFFGEGSRLTVL.

The gene calls are TRBV6-5 and TRBJ1-2, with D maybe TRBD1 (5 bases). The CDR3 is 14 amino acids. The germline gives CDR1 MNHEY, CDR2 SVGAGI. V shed 5 bases and J shed 8 bases, with 18 bases lying between them. CDR3 nucleotide sequence: TGTGCCAGCAGTATTTTAGACAGCGGGGGAGGCTACACCTTC. Encoded protein: CASSILDSGGGYTF.

This clone was found a few times. V and J are TRBV18 and TRBJ1-3; tentatively, D is TRBD1 (5 bases). V shed 3 bases and J shed 9 bases, with 12 bases lying between them. CDR3 length equals 13 residues. In germline, CDR1 is KGHSH, CDR2 LQKENI. This CDR3 is CASSPQGSATIYF. The DNA of the CDR3 is TGTGCCAGCTCACCCCAGGGTTCGGCCACCATATATTTT.